The present T cell receptor (beta chain) was sequenced within a study of beta chain features in type 1 diabetes (dated by TCRdb to the late 2010s). Regarding the research as a whole: Patients and healthy donors did not differ in mean age, gender distribution, total cell number or subset yield. Across all samples, about 110 million sorted cells were examined, and cell number per subset correlated strongly with RNA yield. The study compared the TCRB repertoires of sorted circulating CD4+ T cell subsets in recently diagnosed type 1 diabetes patients with those in matched healthy donors. Regulatory and stem cell-like memory subsets were isolated from only 8 patients and roughly 8 healthy donors, whereas naive and central memory subsets came from all 30 or so donors. Overall study results and their limits: Because cDNA was sequenced instead of genomic DNA, highly expressing activated cells could be over-represented, though the groups showed no difference in activation or CD3 levels. HLA sub-analyses involved small numbers of individuals, so any influence of HLA type on TCRB rearrangement remained unresolved. Naive, central memory and regulatory TCRB repertoires appeared to be more similar among patients than among healthy donors. Shorter templates might be favored by PCR, yet because patient and control samples were amplified and corrected together, any such skew would affect both groups equally. In all four CD4+ subsets, TCRB CDR3 length was moderately but significantly shorter in type 1 diabetes patients. Patients with type 1 diabetes made fewer insertions and deleted more nucleotides at VDJ recombination sites, implying thymic rearrangement abnormalities.

CDR1 and CDR2 are read off the germline V gene as MDHEN and SYDVKM. V is pruned by 4 bases and J by 6 bases, leaving 4 bases of the junction without a gene match. Reading from cysteine to phenylalanine, the CDR3 counts 15 amino acids. The DNA shown is the 45-base CDR3, in frame from base 1. This clone was observed a few times. Its antigen target is currently unknown. No much larger clone exists at a distance of one base, and base qualities are not known. All of the isolated RNA was reverse transcribed with the High Capacity cDNA Reverse Transcription Kit, so expressed TCRB transcripts were sequenced. Naive, central memory and regulatory T cell samples underwent deep immunoSEQ sequencing, averaging roughly 3.5 million total reads per sample. After sorted cells were lysed in RLT buffer, RNA was extracted with DNase-treated RNeasy Micro or Mini kits, with the choice depending on cell number. Each cell subset was processed on its own to prevent cross-contamination, while patient and healthy donor samples were processed together. The immunoSEQ multiplex PCR was used to amplify TCRB sequences from cDNA, yielding 87-bp fragments that span the CDR3 region. Sequencing of the amplicons was performed on the Illumina HiSeq platform. The published analysis was carried out like this. PCR bias was corrected computationally using synthetic template baselines, and reads within Hamming distance 2 were collapsed, with unmergeable singletons discarded. By aligning reads against IMGT, V, D and J genes, CDR3 length, and insertions or deletions at six rearrangement sites were assigned. Within each subset, clonotype counts were normalized to sorted cell number, and only after that were true diversity and Gini coefficients computed with the tcR R package. Repertoire sharing was quantified using the overlap coefficient calculated on TCRB nucleotide sequences. Out-of-frame TCRB sequences from naive cells were analyzed to stand in for the pre-selection repertoire. The clones in this table, taken by TCRdb from immuneACCESS, are in-frame only. Not every clone is retained; where verified, under half of the shortfall comes from an unresolved V gene, and the cause of the rest is unknown. That table supplies the V and J calls and clone size; D and trimming were determined from the DNA. The sample profile shows about 230,000 clones; 16% of them were found once. 0.065% to 0.095% of the sample is held by the ten biggest clonotypes.

A single peripheral blood draw of about 116 mL on average was collected from each donor into heparinised tubes. A BD FACSAria II was used to sort naive, central memory, regulatory and stem cell-like memory CD4+ T cells with a panel that included CD45RO, CCR7, CD25, CD127, CD95 and CD27. A purity above 95% was achieved for all sorted populations. PBMCs were separated immediately by Lymphoprep density gradient centrifugation and were stained directly, without being cultured. So that batch effects would be minimized, each experiment stained and sorted samples in pairs, pairing one healthy donor with one patient.

The sequence is built from TRBV28 and TRBJ2-5; TRBD2 matches 14 bases in the middle. Material for sequencing was naive CD4+ T cells from blood. This sample's cell subset or site label indicates: true naive CD4+ T cells. The sequence derives from a man aged 30-40 years with type 1 diabetes. DNA sequence: TGTGCCAGCAGTTCCGGGACTAGCGGGAGAAAGACCCAGTACTTC. Its protein product is CASSSGTSGRKTQYF. Outside the CDR3, residues come from the reference TRBV28 and TRBJ2-5 proteins, so the full variable domain is: DVKVTQSSRYLVKRTGEKVFLECVQDMDHENMFWYRQDPGLGLRLIYFSYDVKMKEKGDIPEGYSVSREKKERFSLILESASTNQTSMYLCASSSGTSGRKTQYFGPGTRLLVL.